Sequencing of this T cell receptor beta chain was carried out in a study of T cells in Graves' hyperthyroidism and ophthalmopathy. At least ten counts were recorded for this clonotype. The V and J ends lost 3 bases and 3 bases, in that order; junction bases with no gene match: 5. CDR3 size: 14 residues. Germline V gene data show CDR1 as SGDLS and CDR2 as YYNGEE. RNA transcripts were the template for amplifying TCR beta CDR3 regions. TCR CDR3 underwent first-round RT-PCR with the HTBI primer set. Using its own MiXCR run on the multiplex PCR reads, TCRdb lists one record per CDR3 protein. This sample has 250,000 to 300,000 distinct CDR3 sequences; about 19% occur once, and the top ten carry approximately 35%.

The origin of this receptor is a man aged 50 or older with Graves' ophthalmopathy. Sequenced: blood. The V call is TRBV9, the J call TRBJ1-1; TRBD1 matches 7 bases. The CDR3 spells CASSGQGGDTEAFF. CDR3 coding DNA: TGTGCCAGCAGCGGACAGGGAGGGGACACTGAAGCTTTCTTT. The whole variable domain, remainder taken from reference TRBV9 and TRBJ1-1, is DSGVTQTPKHLITATGQRVTLRCSPRSGDLSVYWYQQSLDQGLQFLIQYYNGEERAKGNILERFSAQQFPDLHSELNLSSLELGDSALYFCASSGQGGDTEAFFGQGTRLTVV.